This T cell receptor (beta chain) came from a study of blood T cell repertoires in COVID-19. At the level of the study: Sites across the United States, Italy and Spain contributed samples from acute and convalescent COVID-19. PBMCs, B-cell-depleted T cells, or T cells were the source of the cDNA or gDNA that made up the material.

Profiled with immunoSEQ multiplex PCR; TCRdb holds only in-frame clones, not every one. The sample has about 50,000 clones, over 90% seen once. V was trimmed by 5 bases and J by 7 bases, leaving 17 bases between them. Germline assignment: CDR1 SGHTA and CDR2 FQGNSA. CDR3 length: 15 amino acids. This TCR was recovered from a woman aged 80 or older with acute or convalescent COVID-19. The sequencing input was peripheral blood. The V gene is TRBV7-2, the J gene TRBJ1-4; D remains ambiguous. The CDR3 sequence: CASSPRGSEGEKLFF. The CDR3 region has the DNA TGTGCCAGCAGCCCCCGAGGCAGCGAAGGTGAAAAACTGTTTTTT.